Shown below are 29 T cell receptor beta chains from a single sample sequenced in a study of OX40 agonist ivuxolimab in advanced cancers. Sequencing was performed with immunoSEQ multiplex PCR; in TCRdb, only in-frame clones are kept and a portion is missing. The sample carries almost 90,000 clones, approximately 90% recorded once. The sequencing used CD4+ or CD8+ T cells sorted from blood, collected in a trial of the OX40 agonist ivuxolimab. The receptors shown here come from an adult with an advanced solid tumor such as melanoma, head and neck, liver or kidney cancer.

V usage is TRBV19 and J usage is TRBJ2-7; 9 bases map to TRBD1. The CDR3 is 16 residues long. Germline V CDR1 and CDR2: LNHDA, SQIVND (reference sequence). Unmatched junction bases numbered 9, after V lost 5 bases and J lost 1 base. The DNA for the CDR3 is TGTGCCAGTAGTTACACAGGGGGCTTCGGGTCCTACGAGCAGTACTTC. It is translated as CASSYTGGFGSYEQYF.

This clone showed up just once. The V gene is TRBV5-5, the J gene TRBJ1-2; unclear D gene. The CDR3 is 14 amino acids. V was shortened by 7 bases and J by 2 bases, with 15 bases between the two germline ends. Per the germline V gene, CDR1 is SGHKS and CDR2 is YYEKEE (reference sequence). CDR3 loop: CASYRDIGNYGYTF. As DNA, the CDR3 is TGTGCCAGCTATAGGGATATAGGGAACTATGGCTACACCTTC. Filled out from reference TRBV5-5 and TRBJ1-2, the complete variable domain reads DAGVTQSPTHLIKTRGQQVTLRCSPISGHKSVSWYQQVLGQGPQFIFQYYEKEERGRGNFPDRFSARQFPNYSSELNVNALLLGDSALYLCASYRDIGNYGYTFGSGTRLTVV.

This clone was counted between two and nine times. The rearrangement uses TRBV18 and TRBJ1-1; no clear D gene. In germline, CDR1 is KGHSH, CDR2 LQKENI. V dropped 4 bases and J dropped 1 base, with 7 bases sitting between them. The CDR3 has 13 amino acids. CDR3 residues: CASSLKQNTEAFF. CDR3 bases: TGTGCCAGCTCACTCAAGCAGAACACTGAAGCTTTCTTT.

The V gene is TRBV10-2, the J gene TRBJ1-2, with 9 bases identical to TRBD1. After removal of 6 bases from V and 4 bases from J, the junction contained 3 bases not matched to a gene. Germline loops: CDR1 WSHSY, CDR2 SAAADI. The CDR3 runs 13 residues. As DNA, the CDR3 is TGCGCCAGCAGACCGGGACAGGGCTATGGCTACACCTTC. Translated, it gives CASRPGQGYGYTF.

This chain uses TRBV29-1 with TRBJ2-3, with 12 bases aligning to TRBD1. CDR1 and CDR2 (germline): SQVTM, ANQGSEA. The CDR3 covers 15 residues. V shed 7 bases, J shed 5 bases, and the junction held 10 bases outside the gene matches. CDR3 loop: CSATGTGGRGDTQYF. CDR3 bases: TGCAGCGCCACCGGGACAGGGGGCCGTGGAGATACGCAGTATTTT.

The V and J genes are TRBV19 and TRBJ2-1; no firm D call. The CDR3 has 14 residues. V was shortened by 5 bases and J by 0 bases, with 8 bases between the two germline ends. Germline CDR1 is LNHDA and CDR2 is SQIVND (reference sequence). Here the CDR3 reads CASSAASSYNEQFF. DNA of the CDR3: TGTGCCAGTAGTGCGGCTAGCTCCTACAATGAGCAGTTCTTC.

The chain uses TRBV7-8 and TRBJ2-5, with TRBD2 matching 11 bases. Germline V CDR1 and CDR2: SGHVS, FQNEAQ. V trimming: 5 bases; J trimming: 2 bases; junction bases outside the gene matches: 1. The CDR3 totals 14 residues. The CDR3: CASSTSGGQETQYF. DNA for the CDR3: TGTGCCAGCAGCACTAGCGGGGGACAAGAGACCCAGTACTTC.

The chain combines TRBV5-1 with TRBJ2-7, with D perhaps TRBD1 or TRBD2 (5 bases each). Germline V CDR1 and CDR2: SGHRS, YFSETQ. There are 14 residues in the CDR3. The ends were cut back, 3 bases at V and 4 bases at J, with 14 bases in the middle. The CDR3: CASSWGGGRYEQYF. The CDR3 coding sequence is TGCGCCAGCAGCTGGGGCGGAGGAAGGTACGAGCAGTACTTC.

This chain links TRBV7-9 with TRBJ2-3; D possibly uses TRBD1 or TRBD2 (6 bases each). Germline V lookup: CDR1 SEHNR, CDR2 FQNEAQ (reference sequence). Trimming took 8 bases from V and 3 from J, leaving 12 bases between them. The CDR3 is 13 residues long. The CDR3 region is CASYRGRTDTQYF. CDR3 DNA: TGTGCCAGCTATCGGGGGCGGACAGATACGCAGTATTTT.

The gene calls are TRBV19 and TRBJ1-1, with TRBD1 matching over 9 bases. The germline V gene has CDR1 LNHDA and CDR2 SQIVND (reference sequence). J lost 1 base, V lost 4 bases, and 1 base had no gene match. CDR3 length: 14 amino acids. Here the CDR3 DNA reads TGTGCCAGTAGTAGACAGGGGGGGAACACTGAAGCTTTCTTT. Amino acid sequence: CASSRQGGNTEAFF. Complete variable domain (other parts from reference TRBV19 and TRBJ1-1): DGGITQSPKYLFRKEGQNVTLSCEQNLNHDAMYWYRQDPGQGLRLIYYSQIVNDFQKGDIAEGYSVSREKKESFPLTVTSAQKNPTAFYLCASSRQGGNTEAFFGQGTRLTVV.

The chain carries TRBV5-1 and TRBJ2-3; D is ambiguous. The CDR3 is 14 amino acids. The germline gives CDR1 SGHRS, CDR2 YFSETQ. The germline V and J ends were trimmed by 7 bases and 0 bases, with 12 bases remaining between them. CDR3 in DNA: TGCGCCAGCGCTGACACCTCTAGCACAGATACGCAGTATTTT. Translated: CASADTSSTDTQYF.

The chain employs TRBV12-2 and TRBJ2-7; the table assigns TRBD2, which was not confirmed against the DNA. TRBV12-2 is a pseudogene. The CDR3 has 16 residues. The CDR3 coding sequence is TGTGCAAGTCGCGTAGGACTAGCCGACCCCTCCTACGAGCAGTACTTC. It specifies CASRVGLADPSYEQYF.

V gene TRBV25-1 combines with J gene TRBJ1-6; maybe TRBD1 (5 bases). Germline V gene lookup returns CDR1 MGHDK and CDR2 SYGVNS. This CDR3 has 15 amino acids. V was cut by 3 bases and J by 7 bases, with 13 bases left in between. This CDR3 is CASSDARQGNSPLHF. Written as DNA, the CDR3 is TGTGCCAGCAGTGACGCGCGGCAGGGAAATTCACCCCTCCACTTT.

The chain employs TRBV25-1 and TRBJ2-2, with D hard to call. Trimming left V 5 bases short and J 1 base short, with 8 bases between. This CDR3 comprises 14 residues. CDR1 and CDR2 (germline): MGHDK, SYGVNS. CDR3 sequence: CASSPRQNTGELFF. CDR3 nucleotides: TGTGCCAGCAGTCCCCGACAGAACACCGGGGAGCTGTTTTTT.

This clone was picked up one time. The chain joins TRBV27 to TRBJ2-7; D is unresolved. V was shortened by 5 bases and J by 2 bases, with 13 bases between the two germline ends. Germline V gene lookup returns CDR1 MNHEY and CDR2 SMNVEV (reference sequence). The CDR3 has 14 amino acids. In DNA, the CDR3 is TGTGCCAGCAGTCGAGCTTCCCCTGCCTACGAGCAGTACTTC. It yields the protein CASSRASPAYEQYF.

The gene calls are TRBV9 and TRBJ2-1, with unresolved D. V lost 4 bases and J 6 bases, leaving 8 bases between the germline ends. Germline CDR1 SGDLS, CDR2 YYNGEE. The CDR3 covers 12 residues. CDR3 protein: CASSPLINEQFF. The CDR3 nucleotides are TGTGCCAGCAGCCCCTTAATCAATGAGCAGTTCTTC.

This clone was counted once. This chain uses TRBV29-1 with TRBJ2-6; a weak D match, TRBD2 (5 bases). Germline V gene lookup returns CDR1 SQVTM and CDR2 ANQGSEA. The CDR3 spans 15 residues. Between the trimmed V and J ends, which lost 6 bases and 0 bases, there was a span of 12 bases. The CDR3 loop is CSVRDLNSGANVLTF. Written as DNA, the CDR3 is TGCAGCGTCCGGGATCTTAACTCTGGGGCCAACGTCCTGACTTTC.

Comment on this clone: The sample contains more than one DNA sequence encoding this CDR3. V gene TRBV9 combines with J gene TRBJ1-4; a weak D match, TRBD1 (5 bases). Germline lookup yields CDR1 SGDLS and CDR2 YYNGEE. Deletions cut 0 bases from V and 7 bases from J, with 10 bases between. The CDR3 consists of 14 residues. The CDR3 is CASSVVGQSEKLFF. Here the CDR3 DNA reads TGTGCCAGCAGCGTAGTGGGGCAGTCTGAAAAACTGTTTTTT. Filled out from reference TRBV9 and TRBJ1-4, the complete variable domain reads DSGVTQTPKHLITATGQRVTLRCSPRSGDLSVYWYQQSLDQGLQFLIQYYNGEERAKGNILERFSAQQFPDLHSELNLSSLELGDSALYFCASSVVGQSEKLFFGSGTQLSVL.

The chain has TRBV9 and TRBJ2-2; 7 nucleotides align to TRBD1. V was clipped by 4 bases and J by 0 bases; unmatched bases: 12. Per germline, CDR1 SGDLS and CDR2 YYNGEE. The CDR3 sequence is 18 residues long. This CDR3 reads CASSPLHGQDANTGELFF. The CDR3, as DNA: TGTGCCAGCAGCCCCCTCCATGGACAGGACGCGAACACCGGGGAGCTGTTTTTT.

V usage is TRBV6-1 and J usage is TRBJ1-5; 8 positions agree with TRBD1. The CDR3 covers 15 residues. The germline gives CDR1 MNHNS, CDR2 SASEGT. V was clipped by 5 bases and J by 1 base; unmatched bases: 4. The CDR3 loop is CASSSGTGSNQPQHF. The CDR3 DNA follows: TGTGCCAGCAGTTCCGGGACAGGCAGCAATCAGCCCCAGCATTTT.

The chain has TRBV19 and TRBJ2-7, with D possibly being TRBD2 (5 bases). The CDR3 is 14 residues long. V dropped 10 bases and J dropped 1 base, with 17 bases sitting between them. Germline CDR1 is LNHDA and CDR2 is SQIVND (reference sequence). The CDR3 region is CATKDGWESYEQYF. The CDR3, as DNA: TGTGCCACTAAGGACGGCTGGGAGTCCTACGAGCAGTACTTC.

This clone came up a few times. The chain combines TRBV4-3 with TRBJ2-3, with D maybe TRBD2 (5 bases). Germline V gene sequence: CDR1 LGHNA, CDR2 YSLEER. CDR3 size: 16 residues. V dropped 0 bases and J dropped 4 bases, with 14 bases sitting between them. The CDR3 reads CASSQEETTLSDTQYF. CDR3 coding DNA: TGCGCCAGCAGCCAAGAGGAGACTACACTTTCAGATACGCAGTATTTT.

V gene TRBV10-3 combines with J gene TRBJ1-2; weak D call: TRBD1 (6 bases). The CDR3 contains 12 residues. V dropped 6 bases and J dropped 3 bases, with 8 bases sitting between them. Germline CDR1 and CDR2: ENHRY and SYGVKD. CDR3 nucleotide sequence: TGTGCCATCAGAAAGGGGGACTATGGCTACACCTTC. Translation gives CAIRKGDYGYTF.

V gene TRBV7-8 combines with J gene TRBJ2-5; the D call may be TRBD1 or TRBD2 (6 bases each). Trimming shortened V by 4 bases and J by 5 bases, and 20 bases separated the two germline ends. The CDR3 totals 16 residues. Germline V CDR1 and CDR2: SGHVS, FQNEAQ. In DNA, the CDR3 is TGTGCCAGCAGCTCTAGGGGGGCCAACTTGGGGGAGACCCAGTACTTC. This sequence encodes CASSSRGANLGETQYF.

This clone was recorded once. Other DNA variants within this sample encode the same CDR3. The chain recombines TRBV19 with TRBJ2-5; possible D gene TRBD2, 5 bases. Trimming removed 2 bases from V and 5 bases from J, with 6 bases in between. This CDR3 spans 12 amino acids. CDR1 is LNHDA and CDR2 is SQIVND in the germline V gene (reference sequence). CDR3 nucleotides: TGTGCCAGTAGTATATCGGGGGAGACCCAGTACTTC. Encoded protein: CASSISGETQYF.

V is TRBV7-9 and J is TRBJ2-1; TRBD1 is a possible D gene (6 bases). V was cut by 2 bases and J by 5 bases, with 13 bases left in between. Germline-derived CDR1 and CDR2 are SEHNR and FQNEAQ (reference sequence). The CDR3 has 15 residues. As DNA, the CDR3 is TGTGCCAGCAGCTTAACCGGGACATCCCACAATGAGCAGTTCTTC. The encoded protein is CASSLTGTSHNEQFF.

V and J are TRBV19 and TRBJ2-5; either TRBD1 or TRBD2 may supply D (5 bases each). Trimming stripped 3 bases from V and 5 bases from J, with 16 bases between. This CDR3 region has 15 residues. Per germline, CDR1 LNHDA and CDR2 SQIVND (reference sequence). CDR3 region: CASSMEVQGPETQYF. In DNA, the CDR3 is TGTGCCAGTAGTATGGAGGTGCAGGGACCGGAGACCCAGTACTTC. Together with reference TRBV19 and TRBJ2-5, the CDR3 gives the full variable domain: DGGITQSPKYLFRKEGQNVTLSCEQNLNHDAMYWYRQDPGQGLRLIYYSQIVNDFQKGDIAEGYSVSREKKESFPLTVTSAQKNPTAFYLCASSMEVQGPETQYFGPGTRLLVL.

This clone has just one count. This CDR3 reads CASSPDAAGAGTEAFF. For the CDR3, the DNA is TGTGCCAGCTCACCCGACGCGGCGGGGGCGGGCACTGAAGCTTTCTTT. The chain carries TRBV18 and TRBJ1-1; weak D call: TRBD1 (6 bases). The CDR3 sequence is 16 residues long. CDR1 and CDR2 (germline): KGHSH, LQKENI. V was shortened by 3 bases and J by 4 bases, with 18 bases between the two germline ends.

The chain has TRBV19 and TRBJ1-3; 7 bases map to TRBD1. CDR1 LNHDA and CDR2 SQIVND come from the germline V gene (reference sequence). The CDR3 sequence is 14 residues long. V was pared by 11 bases and J by 0 bases, with 7 bases of the junction left unmatched. Here the CDR3 DNA reads TGTGCCTCAAACCCAGGGGGCTCTGGAAACACCATATATTTT. It is translated as CASNPGGSGNTIYF.